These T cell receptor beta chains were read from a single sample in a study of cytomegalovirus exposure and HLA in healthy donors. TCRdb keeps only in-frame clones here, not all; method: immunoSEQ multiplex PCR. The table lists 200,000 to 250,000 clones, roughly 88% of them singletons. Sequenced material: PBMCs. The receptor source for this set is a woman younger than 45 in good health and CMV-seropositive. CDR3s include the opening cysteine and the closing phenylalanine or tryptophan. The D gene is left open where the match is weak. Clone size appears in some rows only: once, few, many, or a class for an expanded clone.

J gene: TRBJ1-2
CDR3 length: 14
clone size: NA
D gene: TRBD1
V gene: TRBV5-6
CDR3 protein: CASSWDRTNYGYTF
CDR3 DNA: TGTGCCAGCAGCTGGGACAGAACTAACTATGGCTACACCTTC

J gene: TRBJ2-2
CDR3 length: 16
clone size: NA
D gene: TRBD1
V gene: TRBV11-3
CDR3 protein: CASSPSTGGVTGELFF
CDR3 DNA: TGTGCCAGCAGCCCCAGCACAGGGGGCGTCACCGGGGAGCTGTTTTTT

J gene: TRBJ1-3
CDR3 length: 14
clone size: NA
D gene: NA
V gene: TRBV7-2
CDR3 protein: CASSLARGANTIYF
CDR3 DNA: TGTGCCAGCAGCTTAGCGAGGGGCGCAAACACCATATATTTT

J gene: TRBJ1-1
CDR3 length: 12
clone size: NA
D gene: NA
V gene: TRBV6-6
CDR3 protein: CASSQVNTEAFF
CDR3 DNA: TGTGCCAGCAGCCAGGTGAACACTGAAGCTTTCTTT

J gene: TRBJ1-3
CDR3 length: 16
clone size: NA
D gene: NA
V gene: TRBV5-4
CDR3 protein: CASSLDGQGYGNTIYF
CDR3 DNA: TGTGCCAGCAGCCTGGATGGGCAGGGTTATGGAAACACCATATATTTT

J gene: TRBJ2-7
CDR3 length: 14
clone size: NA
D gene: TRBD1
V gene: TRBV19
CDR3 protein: CASRMRGTDYEQYF
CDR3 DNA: TGTGCCAGTAGAATGAGGGGGACAGACTACGAGCAGTACTTC

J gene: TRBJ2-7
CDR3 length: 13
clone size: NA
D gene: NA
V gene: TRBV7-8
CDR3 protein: CASSPRGGYEQYF
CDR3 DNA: TGTGCCAGCAGCCCCAGGGGTGGGTACGAGCAGTACTTC

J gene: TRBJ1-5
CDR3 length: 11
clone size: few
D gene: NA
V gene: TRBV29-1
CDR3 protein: CSVEWGNIQHF
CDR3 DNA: TGCAGCGTTGAATGGGGGAACATCCAGCATTTT

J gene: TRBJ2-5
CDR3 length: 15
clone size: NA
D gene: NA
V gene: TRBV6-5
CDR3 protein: CASSYGYTLQETQYF
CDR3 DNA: TGTGCCAGCAGCTACGGATACACACTCCAAGAGACCCAGTACTTC

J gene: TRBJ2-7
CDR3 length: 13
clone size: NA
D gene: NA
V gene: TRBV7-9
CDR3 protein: CASSLESLYEQYF
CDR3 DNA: TGTGCCAGCAGCTTAGAGTCCCTGTACGAGCAGTACTTC

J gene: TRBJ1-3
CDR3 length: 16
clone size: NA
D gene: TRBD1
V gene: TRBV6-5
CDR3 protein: CASSYAGGSSGNTIYF
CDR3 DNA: TGTGCCAGCAGTTACGCAGGGGGCAGCTCTGGAAACACCATATATTTT

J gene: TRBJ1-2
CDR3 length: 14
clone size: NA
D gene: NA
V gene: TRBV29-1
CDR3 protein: CSAVQGTANYGYTF
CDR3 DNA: TGCAGCGCGGTACAGGGCACAGCTAACTATGGCTACACCTTC

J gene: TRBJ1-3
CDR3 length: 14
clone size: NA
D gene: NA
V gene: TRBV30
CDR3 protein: CAWSALRSGNTIYF
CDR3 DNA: TGTGCCTGGAGTGCTCTCAGGTCTGGAAACACCATATATTTT

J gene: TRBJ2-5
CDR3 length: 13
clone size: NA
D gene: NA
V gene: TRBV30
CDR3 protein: CAWARSKQETQYF
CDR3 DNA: TGTGCCTGGGCACGGTCGAAACAAGAGACCCAGTACTTC

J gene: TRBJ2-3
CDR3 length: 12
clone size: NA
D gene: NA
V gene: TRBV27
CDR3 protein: CASGHRADTQYF
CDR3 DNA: TGTGCCAGCGGACATCGGGCAGATACGCAGTATTTT

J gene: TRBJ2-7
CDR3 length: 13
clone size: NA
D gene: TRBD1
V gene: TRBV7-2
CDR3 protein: CASNRQGAYEQYF
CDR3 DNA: TGTGCCAGCAACAGACAGGGGGCCTACGAGCAGTACTTC

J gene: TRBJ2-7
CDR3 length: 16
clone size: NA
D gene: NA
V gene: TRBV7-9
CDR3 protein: CASSPIFGVSMREQYF
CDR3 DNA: TGTGCCAGCAGCCCCATTTTCGGGGTGAGTATGCGAGAGCAGTACTTC

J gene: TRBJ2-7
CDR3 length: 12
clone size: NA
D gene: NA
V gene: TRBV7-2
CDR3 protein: CASSSQGYEQYF
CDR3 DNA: TGTGCCAGCAGCTCGCAGGGGTACGAGCAGTACTTC

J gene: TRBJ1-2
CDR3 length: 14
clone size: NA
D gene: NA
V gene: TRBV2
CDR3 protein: CASSVGSLKDGYTF
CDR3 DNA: TGTGCCAGCAGTGTGGGCAGCCTCAAGGATGGCTACACCTTC

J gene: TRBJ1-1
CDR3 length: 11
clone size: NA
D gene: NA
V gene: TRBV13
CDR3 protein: CASSLVTEAFF
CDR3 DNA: TGTGCCAGCAGCTTAGTCACTGAAGCTTTCTTT

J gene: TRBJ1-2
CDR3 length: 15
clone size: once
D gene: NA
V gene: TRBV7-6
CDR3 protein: CASKPTASPIYGYTF
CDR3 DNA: TGTGCCAGCAAGCCGACAGCCTCCCCTATCTATGGCTACACCTTC

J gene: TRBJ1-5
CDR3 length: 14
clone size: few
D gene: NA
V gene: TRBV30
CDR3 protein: CAWTGKGNNQPQHF
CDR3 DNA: TGTGCCTGGACAGGGAAAGGGAACAATCAGCCCCAGCATTTT

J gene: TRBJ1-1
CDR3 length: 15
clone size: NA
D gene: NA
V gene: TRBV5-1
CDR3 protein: CASSLAPTGLMEAFF
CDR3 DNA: TGCGCCAGCAGCTTGGCTCCGACAGGACTAATGGAAGCTTTCTTT

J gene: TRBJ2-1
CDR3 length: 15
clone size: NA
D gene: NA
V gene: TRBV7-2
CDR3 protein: CASSKDTGLGNEQFF
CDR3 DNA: TGTGCCAGCAGCAAAGATACAGGGTTGGGCAATGAGCAGTTCTTC